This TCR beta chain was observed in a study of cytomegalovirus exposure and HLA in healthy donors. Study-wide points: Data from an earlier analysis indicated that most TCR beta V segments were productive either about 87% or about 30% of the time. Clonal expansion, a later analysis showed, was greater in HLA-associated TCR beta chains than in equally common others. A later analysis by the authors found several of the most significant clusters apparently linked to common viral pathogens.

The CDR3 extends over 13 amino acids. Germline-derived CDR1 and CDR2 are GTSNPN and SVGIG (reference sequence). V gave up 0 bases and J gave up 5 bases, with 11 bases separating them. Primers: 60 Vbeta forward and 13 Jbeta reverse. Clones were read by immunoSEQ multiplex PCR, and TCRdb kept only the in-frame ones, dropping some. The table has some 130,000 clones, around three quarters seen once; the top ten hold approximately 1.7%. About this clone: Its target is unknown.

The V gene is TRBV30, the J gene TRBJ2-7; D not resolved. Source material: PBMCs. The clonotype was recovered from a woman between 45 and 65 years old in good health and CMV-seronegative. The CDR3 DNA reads TGTGCCTGGAGTGTAAGCGTTATCCACGAGCAGTACGTC. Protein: CAWSVSVIHEQYV.